These 16 T cell receptor beta chains came from one sample sequenced in a study of T cell responses to AZD1222 COVID-19 vaccine. The protocol was immunoSEQ multiplex PCR, while the TCRdb copy is restricted to in-frame clones and leaves out a portion. Here the sample spans around 100,000 clones, about 92% being singletons. The material sequenced was peripheral blood, taken on day 0 of AZD1222 vaccination. The receptors originated from an adult in good health.

The chain links TRBV5-1 to TRBJ2-1; TRBD2 agrees at 9 bases. V shed 4 bases, J shed 9 bases, and the junction held 5 bases outside the gene matches. CDR1 is SGHRS, CDR2 YFSETQ, per germline. The CDR3 length is 13 residues. CDR3 loop: CASSTGLAGEQFF. CDR3 in DNA: TGCGCCAGCAGCACGGGACTAGCTGGTGAGCAGTTCTTC.

V usage is TRBV27 and J usage is TRBJ2-7, with 9 bases identical to TRBD1. This CDR3 comprises 13 residues. Germline CDR1 reads MNHEY; CDR2 reads SMNVEV (reference sequence). V gave up 6 bases and J gave up 4 bases; unmatched junction bases: 4. In DNA, the CDR3 is TGTGCCAGCAGAAGGGACAGGGAGTACGAGCAGTACTTC. Amino acids: CASRRDREYEQYF.

This chain links TRBV4-3 with TRBJ2-7, with D tentatively TRBD2 (6 bases). CDR3 size: 14 residues. Between the trimmed V and J ends, which lost 1 base and 7 bases, there was a span of 14 bases. Germline V gives CDR1 LGHNA, CDR2 YSLEER. The CDR3 loop reads CASSQAPGVGEQYF. CDR3 nucleotide sequence: TGCGCCAGCAGCCAAGCCCCGGGAGTCGGAGAGCAGTACTTC.

V is TRBV6-5 and J is TRBJ2-5; D remains unclear. This CDR3 region has 13 residues. The ends were cut back, 2 bases at V and 1 base at J, with 5 bases in the middle. Germline V gene lookup returns CDR1 MNHEY and CDR2 SVGAGI. This CDR3 is CASSYRTQETQYF. The CDR3 DNA follows: TGTGCCAGCAGTTACCGCACCCAAGAGACCCAGTACTTC.

The V gene is TRBV7-3, the J gene TRBJ2-1, with TRBD2 identical over 13 bases. From germline, CDR1 is SGHTA and CDR2 FQGTGA. The CDR3 is 16 amino acids. V lost 4 bases to trimming and J lost 6 bases; unmatched junction nucleotides: 6. In DNA, the CDR3 is TGTGCCAGCAGCTCCGGGACTAGCGGGGTAGTCAATGAGCAGTTCTTC. It codes for CASSSGTSGVVNEQFF.

The V call is TRBV5-8, the J call TRBJ1-4; no reliable D call. CDR3 size: 16 residues. Trimming removed 0 bases from V and 0 bases from J, with 9 bases in between. From germline, CDR1 is SGHTS and CDR2 YDEGEE. This CDR3 is CASSLARGATNEKLFF. The CDR3 nucleotides are TGTGCCAGCAGCTTGGCCCGTGGGGCAACTAATGAAAAACTGTTTTTT.

CDR3 amino acids: CASSVTDRGHFEKLFF. Here the CDR3 DNA reads TGTGCCAGCAGCGTAACGGACAGGGGACATTTTGAAAAACTGTTTTTT. This chain links TRBV9 with TRBJ1-4, with 9 positions matching TRBD1. Germline lookup yields CDR1 SGDLS and CDR2 YYNGEE. V lost 1 base, J lost 7 bases, and 8 bases stayed unmatched. The CDR3 has 16 amino acids. The full variable domain, its missing parts supplied by reference TRBV9 and TRBJ1-4, is DSGVTQTPKHLITATGQRVTLRCSPRSGDLSVYWYQQSLDQGLQFLIQYYNGEERAKGNILERFSAQQFPDLHSELNLSSLELGDSALYFCASSVTDRGHFEKLFFGSGTQLSVL.

This chain links TRBV9 with TRBJ2-1; TRBD1 matches 9 bases. Germline values: CDR1 SGDLS, CDR2 YYNGEE. Trimming cost V 1 base and J 6 bases; bases outside gene matches: 5. The CDR3 extends over 15 amino acids. The CDR3 sequence: CASSVTDRGLNEQFF. In DNA, the CDR3 is TGTGCCAGCAGCGTAACGGACAGGGGCCTCAATGAGCAGTTCTTC.

This clone was seen a few times. V and J are TRBV20-1 and TRBJ1-1; tentative D call: TRBD1 (5 bases). Trimming shortened V by 3 bases and J by 3 bases, and 17 bases separated the two germline ends. Germline loops: CDR1 DFQATT, CDR2 SNEGSKA (reference sequence). The CDR3 is 15 residues long. CDR3 in amino acids: CSASPAGRVDTEAFF. The CDR3 region has the DNA TGCAGTGCTAGTCCAGCAGGGCGTGTAGACACTGAAGCTTTCTTT.

V gene TRBV7-9 combines with J gene TRBJ2-1, with D possibly matching TRBD2 (6 bases). CDR3 length equals 16 residues. The germline V gene has CDR1 SEHNR and CDR2 FQNEAQ (reference sequence). V was trimmed by 4 bases and J by 5 bases, leaving 18 bases between them. The CDR3 bases are TGTGCCAGCAGCTCACTAATGGGAGGACTGAACAATGAGCAGTTCTTC. It encodes CASSSLMGGLNNEQFF.

V usage is TRBV25-1 and J usage is TRBJ2-2, with D uncertain. This CDR3 spans 12 amino acids. V lost 6 bases to trimming and J lost 3 bases, with 5 bases between them. Germline V gives CDR1 MGHDK, CDR2 SYGVNS. The CDR3 protein is CASRSHTGELFF. For the CDR3, the DNA is TGTGCCAGCAGAAGCCACACCGGGGAGCTGTTTTTT.

V and J are TRBV7-9 and TRBJ2-1; 13 bases are shared with TRBD2. V lost 5 bases to trimming and J lost 9 bases; unmatched junction nucleotides: 13. This CDR3 is 17 amino acids long. The V gene's germline CDR1 is SEHNR and CDR2 FQNEAQ (reference sequence). CDR3 DNA: TGTGCCAGCAGCCGTAAGCCTAGACTAGCGGGAGGAGGTGAGCAGTTCTTC. As protein: CASSRKPRLAGGGEQFF. The whole variable domain, filled in from reference TRBV7-9 and TRBJ2-1, reads DTGVSQNPRHKITKRGQNVTFRCDPISEHNRLYWYRQTLGQGPEFLTYFQNEAQLEKSRLLSDRFSAERPKGSFSTLEIQRTEQGDSAMYLCASSRKPRLAGGGEQFFGPGTRLTVL.

This chain links TRBV4-2 with TRBJ2-1; 8 nucleotides match TRBD2. V shed 0 bases and J 14 bases; nucleotides not matched to a gene: 6. This CDR3 region has 13 residues. Germline CDR1 is LGHNA and CDR2 is YNFKEQ. The CDR3: CASSQDRGTREFF. The CDR3 nucleotides are TGTGCCAGCAGCCAAGATAGAGGGACTAGAGAGTTCTTC.

This rearrangement joins TRBV14 to TRBJ1-1, with TRBD1 matching 7 bases. V lost 3 bases and J lost 0; bases outside the gene matches: 4. The germline CDR1 and CDR2 sequences are SGHDN and FVKESK. CDR3 length equals 15 residues. CDR3 in DNA: TGTGCCAGCAGCCACACCAGGGGGATGAACACTGAAGCTTTCTTT. Protein product: CASSHTRGMNTEAFF. Filled out from reference TRBV14 and TRBJ1-1, the complete variable domain reads EAGVTQFPSHSVIEKGQTVTLRCDPISGHDNLYWYRRVMGKEIKFLLHFVKESKQDESGMPNNRFLAERTGGTYSTLKVQPAELEDSGVYFCASSHTRGMNTEAFFGQGTRLTVV.

The chain joins TRBV4-3 to TRBJ2-3; 10 nucleotides agree with TRBD2. Germline trimming cut 0 bases from V and 2 bases from J; bases unmatched to any gene: 2. The CDR3 totals 16 residues. Looked up from germline, CDR1 is LGHNA and CDR2 is YSLEER. The CDR3: CASSQDSGGFTDTQYF. For the CDR3, the DNA is TGCGCCAGCAGCCAAGATAGCGGGGGGTTCACAGATACGCAGTATTTT.

This clone was seen a handful of times. The rearrangement uses TRBV5-1 and TRBJ1-5; 10 bases line up with TRBD1. V trimming: 3 bases; J trimming: 4 bases; junction bases outside the gene matches: 4. CDR1 and CDR2 (germline): SGHRS, YFSETQ. This CDR3 is built from 15 residues. The CDR3 DNA sequence: TGCGCCAGCAGCTGGGGACAGGGGAGGAATCAGCCCCAGCATTTT. Its protein product is CASSWGQGRNQPQHF.